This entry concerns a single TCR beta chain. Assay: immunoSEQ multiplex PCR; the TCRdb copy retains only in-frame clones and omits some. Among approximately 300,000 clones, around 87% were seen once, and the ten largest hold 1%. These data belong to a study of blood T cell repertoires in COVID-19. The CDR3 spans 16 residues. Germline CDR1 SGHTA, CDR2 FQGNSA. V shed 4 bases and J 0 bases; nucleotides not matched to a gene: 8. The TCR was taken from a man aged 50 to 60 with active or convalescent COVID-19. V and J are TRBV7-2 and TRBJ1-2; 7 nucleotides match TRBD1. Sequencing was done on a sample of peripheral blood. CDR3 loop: CASSSAGGEANYGYTF. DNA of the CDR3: TGTGCCAGCAGCTCTGCAGGGGGTGAAGCTAACTATGGCTACACCTTC.